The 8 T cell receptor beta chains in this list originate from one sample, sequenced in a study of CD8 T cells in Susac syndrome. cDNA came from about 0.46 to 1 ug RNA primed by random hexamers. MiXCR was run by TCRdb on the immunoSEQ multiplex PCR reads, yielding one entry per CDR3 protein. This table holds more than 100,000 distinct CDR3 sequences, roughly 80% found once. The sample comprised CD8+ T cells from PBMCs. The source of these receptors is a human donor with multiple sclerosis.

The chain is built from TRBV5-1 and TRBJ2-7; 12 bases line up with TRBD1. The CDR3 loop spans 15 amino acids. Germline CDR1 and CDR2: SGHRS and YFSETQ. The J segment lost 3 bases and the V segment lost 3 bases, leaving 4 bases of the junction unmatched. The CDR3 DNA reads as TGCGCCAGCAGCTCCGGGACAGGGGGCAACTACGAGCAGTACTTC. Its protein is CASSSGTGGNYEQYF. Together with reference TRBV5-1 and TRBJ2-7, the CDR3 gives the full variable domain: KAGVTQTPRYLIKTRGQQVTLSCSPISGHRSVSWYQQTPGQGLQFLFEYFSETQRNKGNFPGRFSGRQFSNSRSEMNVSTLELGDSALYLCASSSGTGGNYEQYFGPGTRLTVT.

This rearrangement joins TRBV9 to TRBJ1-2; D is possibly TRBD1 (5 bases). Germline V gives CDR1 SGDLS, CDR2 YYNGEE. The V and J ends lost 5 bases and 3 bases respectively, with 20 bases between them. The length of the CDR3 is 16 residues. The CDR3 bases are TGTGCCAGCAGACGTGGGGCCCCACCCCATCACTATGGCTACACCTTC. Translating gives CASRRGAPPHHYGYTF.

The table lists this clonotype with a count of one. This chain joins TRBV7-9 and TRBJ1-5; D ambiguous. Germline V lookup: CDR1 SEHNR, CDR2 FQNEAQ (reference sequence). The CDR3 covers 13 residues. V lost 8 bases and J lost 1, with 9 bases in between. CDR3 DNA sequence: TGTGCCAGCGTAGGGTCGAGCAATCAGCCCCAGCATTTT. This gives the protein CASVGSSNQPQHF.

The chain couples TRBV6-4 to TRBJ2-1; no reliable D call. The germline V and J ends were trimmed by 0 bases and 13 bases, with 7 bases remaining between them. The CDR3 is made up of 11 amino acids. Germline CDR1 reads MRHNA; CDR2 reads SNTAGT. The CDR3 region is CASSDSGNQFF. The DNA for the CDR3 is TGTGCCAGCAGTGACTCGGGGAATCAGTTCTTC.

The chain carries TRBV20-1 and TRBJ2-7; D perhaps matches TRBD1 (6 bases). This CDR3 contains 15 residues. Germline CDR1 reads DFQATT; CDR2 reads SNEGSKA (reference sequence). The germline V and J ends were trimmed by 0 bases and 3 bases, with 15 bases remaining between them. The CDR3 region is CSARDPAGDYYEQYF. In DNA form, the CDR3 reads TGCAGTGCTAGAGATCCGGCAGGGGATTACTACGAGCAGTACTTC.

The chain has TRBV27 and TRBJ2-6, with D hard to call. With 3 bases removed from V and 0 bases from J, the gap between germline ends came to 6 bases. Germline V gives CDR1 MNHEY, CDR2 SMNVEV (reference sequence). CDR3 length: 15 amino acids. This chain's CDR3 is CASSLESSGANVLTF. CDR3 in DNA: TGTGCCAGCAGTTTGGAAAGCTCTGGGGCCAACGTCCTGACTTTC.

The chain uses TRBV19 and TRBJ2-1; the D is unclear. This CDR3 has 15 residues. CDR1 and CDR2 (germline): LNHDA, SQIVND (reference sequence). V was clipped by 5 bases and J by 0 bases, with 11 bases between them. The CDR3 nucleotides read TGTGCCAGTAGTCCCGGCGGCAGCTCCTACAATGAGCAGTTCTTC. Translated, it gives CASSPGGSSYNEQFF.

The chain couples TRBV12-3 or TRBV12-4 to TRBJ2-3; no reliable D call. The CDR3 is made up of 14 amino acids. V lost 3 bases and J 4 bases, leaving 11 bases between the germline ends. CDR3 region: CASSFTGPADTQYF. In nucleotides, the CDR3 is TGTGCCAGCAGTTTCACGGGCCCGGCAGATACGCAGTATTTT.